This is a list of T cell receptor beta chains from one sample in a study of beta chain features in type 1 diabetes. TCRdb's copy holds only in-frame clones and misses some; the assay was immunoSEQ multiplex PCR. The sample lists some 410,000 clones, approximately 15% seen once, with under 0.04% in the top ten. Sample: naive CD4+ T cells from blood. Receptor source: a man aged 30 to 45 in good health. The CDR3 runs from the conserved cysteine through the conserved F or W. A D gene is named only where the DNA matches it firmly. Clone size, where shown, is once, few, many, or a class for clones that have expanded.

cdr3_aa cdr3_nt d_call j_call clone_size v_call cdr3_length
CSVDVAGVYNEQFF TGCAGCGTTGACGTAGCGGGGGTCTACAATGAGCAGTTCTTC TRBD2 TRBJ2-1 many TRBV29-1 14
CASSPGNTEAFF TGTGCCAGCTCACCAGGGAACACTGAAGCTTTCTTT - TRBJ1-1 - TRBV18 12
CSAREGNEQFF TGCAGTGCTAGAGAGGGGAATGAGCAGTTCTTC - TRBJ2-1 few TRBV20-1 11
CASSVAGATNTGELFF TGTGCCAGCAGCGTAGCTGGAGCGACGAACACCGGGGAGCTGTTTTTT - TRBJ2-2 few TRBV9 16
CSARYPRHNEQFF TGCAGCGCCCGGTACCCTCGACACAATGAGCAGTTCTTC - TRBJ2-1 - TRBV29-1 13
CASSFEGQGITGELFF TGTGCCAGCAGCTTTGAGGGACAGGGAATAACCGGGGAGCTGTTTTTT TRBD1 TRBJ2-2 - TRBV7-3 16
CASSPGDRNYGYTF TGTGCCAGCTCACCAGGGGACAGGAACTATGGCTACACCTTC TRBD1 TRBJ1-2 few TRBV18 14
CASNRPGTDTQYF TGTGCCAGCAATCGTCCAGGCACAGATACGCAGTATTTT - TRBJ2-3 few TRBV4-2 13
CASSSPYRGRNTEAFF TGTGCCAGCAGTTCACCCTACAGGGGGCGGAACACTGAAGCTTTCTTT TRBD1 TRBJ1-1 - TRBV7-9 16
CASSQRSTDTQYF TGTGCCAGCAGCCAAAGAAGCACAGATACGCAGTATTTT - TRBJ2-3 - TRBV14 13
CAWSLRPGLAKNIQYF TGTGCCTGGAGTCTCCGCCCAGGGCTAGCCAAAAACATTCAGTACTTC - TRBJ2-4 - TRBV30 16
CASSLAGTQYF TGTGCCAGCAGCTTGGCCGGCACCCAGTACTTC - TRBJ2-5 - TRBV5-6 11
CAWSRGDRPYGYTF TGTGCCTGGAGTAGAGGCGACAGACCCTATGGCTACACCTTC - TRBJ1-2 - TRBV30 14
CASARGTPDTQYF TGTGCCTCCGCCCGCGGGACTCCGGATACGCAGTATTTT - TRBJ2-3 many TRBV30 13
CSALARKTDTQYF TGCAGCGCGCTAGCGCGTAAAACAGATACGCAGTATTTT - TRBJ2-3 - TRBV29-1 13
CASSLGTGSYNEQFF TGTGCCAGCAGCTTAGGGACAGGGTCCTACAATGAGCAGTTCTTC TRBD1 TRBJ2-1 few TRBV11-2 15
CASSDGQGANSPLHF TGCGCCAGCAGCGACGGACAGGGTGCTAATTCACCCCTCCACTTT TRBD1 TRBJ1-6 - TRBV5-1 15
CASKWAEGGYTF TGTGCCAGCAAGTGGGCCGAGGGAGGCTACACCTTC - TRBJ1-2 - TRBV6-5 12
CASSLASVANVLTF TGTGCCAGCAGCTTAGCGTCAGTAGCCAACGTCCTGACTTTC - TRBJ2-6 few TRBV7-8 14
CASSLQGINQPQHF TGCGCCAGCAGCCTACAGGGGATCAATCAGCCCCAGCATTTT TRBD1 TRBJ1-5 - TRBV4-1 14
CATSIAETQYF TGTGCCACCAGCATAGCAGAGACCCAGTACTTC - TRBJ2-5 - TRBV15 11
CASNKLNEKLFF TGTGCCAGCAACAAATTGAATGAAAAACTGTTTTTT - TRBJ1-4 - TRBV28 12
CASSQESGRNTGELFF TGTGCCAGCAGCCAAGAAAGCGGGCGGAACACCGGGGAGCTGTTTTTT - TRBJ2-2 - TRBV4-2 16
CASSLALRLSTDTQYF TGTGCCAGCAGCTTAGCCTTGAGGTTGAGCACAGATACGCAGTATTTT - TRBJ2-3 - TRBV7-2 16